This T cell receptor beta chain was obtained from a study of shared clonotypes between healthy human individuals. Study-wide results and limits: Sequencing of the sorted subsets was shown by rarefaction to be incomplete despite large depth.

Repertoires were generated with immunoSEQ multiplex PCR, while TCRdb's copy carries only in-frame clones and drops some. The repertoire has about 1.5 million clones, approximately 97% of them found once; the top ten carry more than 0.9%. Trimming took off 7 bases at V and 7 bases at J, with 5 bases between the two ends. Germline V lookup: CDR1 SNHLY, CDR2 FYNNEI. The CDR3 sequence is 10 residues long. With regard to this clone: Its antigen is unidentified. This specimen includes other DNA sequences encoding the same CDR3.

This chain joins TRBV2 and TRBJ2-1; D unresolved. The sample was naive CD4+ T cells sorted from blood. As to subset: CD45RA+ positively selected. This TCR came from a young man in good health. The CDR3 loop is CASNGNEQFF. The CDR3 DNA reads TGTGCCAGCAATGGGAATGAGCAGTTCTTC.